These 27 T cell receptor beta chains originate from one sample sequenced in a study of blood T cells in healthy people across ages (dated by TCRdb to the mid-2010s). Receptor amplification or capture employed 5' RACE. For sequencing, an Illumina HiSeq 2500 was employed. A second PCR of roughly 7 to 12 cycles was run with a J-beta primer mix and a sample-barcoded 5' primer. TCRdb applied fastp at Q25 and MiXCR to the public reads, then kept only in-frame beta chains. All rows with the same CDR3 protein become a single entry with the most common DNA and genes. Present in this sample are more than 750,000 distinct CDR3 sequences, under 35% of which were seen just once. More than 8.5% of the sample is taken by the ten largest. These data were also filed under a second study, of T cells of mothers and their children.

The source material was blood. Receptor source: a woman aged 40 to 50 in good health.

This clonotype was seen a handful of times. The V and J genes are TRBV19 and TRBJ1-5; 9 bases match TRBD1. Looked up from germline, CDR1 is LNHDA and CDR2 is SQIVND (reference sequence). The CDR3 has 14 amino acids. After removal of 9 bases from V and 7 bases from J, the junction contained 10 bases not matched to a gene. CDR3 sequence (DNA): TGTGCCAGCCTCGGACAGGGGAGGGAACAGCCCCAGCATTTT. Translated, it gives CASLGQGREQPQHF.

The V gene is TRBV20-1, the J gene TRBJ2-7; the match to TRBD2 covers 12 bases. CDR3 length: 14 residues. Trimming removed 6 bases from V and 2 bases from J; junction bases left unmatched: 5. CDR1 and CDR2 (germline): DFQATT, SNEGSKA (reference sequence). CDR3 bases: TGCAGTGCCACTAGCGGGGGGCCGACCTACGAGCAGTACTTC. The encoded protein is CSATSGGPTYEQYF.

The chain combines TRBV3-1 with TRBJ1-1; a weak D match, TRBD1 (5 bases). Germline V gene lookup returns CDR1 LGHDT and CDR2 YNNKEL (reference sequence). The CDR3 loop spans 14 amino acids. The ends were cut back, 0 bases at V and 4 bases at J, with 9 bases in the middle. CDR3 sequence reads: CASSQDGGITEAFF. The CDR3 DNA is TGTGCCAGCAGCCAAGATGGGGGAATCACTGAAGCTTTCTTT.

J is TRBJ2-3 and V is TRBV20-1; D tentatively fits TRBD1 or TRBD2 (5 bases each). This CDR3 has 17 amino acids. Trimming shortened V by 3 bases and J by 2 bases, and 21 bases separated the two germline ends. CDR1 and CDR2 from the germline V gene are DFQATT and SNEGSKA (reference sequence). CDR3 region: CSARGLFPGRDTDTQYF. The DNA of the CDR3 is TGCAGTGCTAGGGGGCTGTTTCCAGGGAGAGACACAGATACGCAGTATTTT.

The chain recombines TRBV24-1 with TRBJ1-5; 8 bases match TRBD1. Germline loops: CDR1 KGHDR, CDR2 SFDVKD. The CDR3 sequence is 17 residues long. V was pared by 4 bases and J by 6 bases, with 13 bases of the junction left unmatched. CDR3 DNA: TGTGCCACCAGTGACCCCTCCGGACAGGGTGGTTCTCAGCCCCAGCATTTT. Its protein is CATSDPSGQGGSQPQHF.

This clonotype was seen ten or more times. This chain uses TRBV29-1 with TRBJ1-5; no clear D. The germline gives CDR1 SQVTM, CDR2 ANQGSEA. V shed 5 bases and J shed 4 bases, with 9 bases lying between them. There are 12 residues in the CDR3. The CDR3 protein is CSVQDGNQPQHF. CDR3 DNA sequence: TGCAGCGTTCAGGACGGAAATCAGCCCCAGCATTTT.

This clonotype was recorded many times. The chain couples TRBV6-5 to TRBJ2-7, with 9 positions matching TRBD1. The CDR3 runs 15 residues. The junction had 6 bases not matched to a gene; V was cut back by 0 bases and J by 6 bases. CDR1 and CDR2 (germline): MNHEY, SVGAGI. This CDR3 is CASSYSGTGMGEQYF. DNA of the CDR3: TGTGCCAGCAGTTACTCCGGGACAGGGATGGGCGAGCAGTACTTC.

This chain links TRBV20-1 with TRBJ2-1; 8 nucleotides agree with TRBD1. The V segment lost 6 bases and the J segment 2 bases; nucleotides outside the gene matches: 9. The CDR3 is made up of 15 amino acids. From germline, CDR1 is DFQATT and CDR2 SNEGSKA (reference sequence). The CDR3 is CSADRQGFAYNEQFF. The CDR3 DNA is TGCAGTGCGGACCGACAGGGGTTCGCCTACAATGAGCAGTTCTTC.

The chain links TRBV30 to TRBJ1-2; D is uncertain. This CDR3 is 13 amino acids long. Germline CDR1 and CDR2: GTSNPN and SVGIG (reference sequence). V was shortened by 4 bases and J by 2 bases, with 11 bases between the two germline ends. The CDR3 sequence is CAWKALGNYGYTF. In nucleotides, the CDR3 is TGTGCCTGGAAAGCCCTAGGCAACTATGGCTACACCTTC.

This clonotype was recorded at least ten times. This CDR3 reads CASSARTGGNYEQYF. CDR3 nucleotide sequence: TGTGCCAGCAGCGCCCGGACAGGGGGGAACTACGAGCAGTACTTC. This chain joins TRBV7-8 and TRBJ2-7; TRBD1 matches 10 bases. In germline, CDR1 is SGHVS, CDR2 FQNEAQ. This CDR3 comprises 15 residues. J lost 3 bases, V lost 5 bases, and 7 bases had no gene match.

V gene TRBV7-2 combines with J gene TRBJ1-2; 10 nucleotides align to TRBD1. The ends lost 5 bases at V and 7 bases at J; junction bases unmatched: 10. The CDR3 contains 15 residues. Looked up from germline, CDR1 is SGHTA and CDR2 is FQGNSA. The CDR3 here is CASSPGTGASRGYTF. The DNA of the CDR3 is TGTGCCAGCAGCCCCGGGACAGGGGCTAGTCGTGGCTACACCTTC.

This clonotype has a handful of counts. The J gene is TRBJ2-7, the V gene TRBV4-1, with D maybe TRBD1 (6 bases). The germline V gene has CDR1 MGHRA and CDR2 YSYEKL. The CDR3 has 15 amino acids. Trimming took 1 base from V and 2 from J, leaving 12 bases between them. The CDR3 nucleotides are TGCGCCAGCAGCCAAGTGGACAGTGCCACCTACGAGCAGTACTTC. Protein sequence: CASSQVDSATYEQYF.

There are many counts of this clonotype. The chain uses TRBV20-1 and TRBJ2-7, with 11 bases identical to TRBD1. Unmatched junction bases numbered 11, after V lost 6 bases and J lost 7 bases. Germline CDR1 reads DFQATT; CDR2 reads SNEGSKA (reference sequence). CDR3 size: 14 residues. CDR3 residues: CSAPLPGQGVEQYF. The CDR3 coding sequence is TGCAGTGCCCCTCTCCCGGGACAGGGGGTTGAGCAGTACTTC.

This clonotype was detected only a few times. This chain connects TRBV12-3 or TRBV12-4 to TRBJ2-1, with D possibly being TRBD1 (6 bases). The CDR3 loop spans 13 amino acids. The V and J ends lost 6 bases and 6 bases respectively, with 12 bases between them. The CDR3 nucleotides are TGTGCCAGCAGAGGGACATACTTCAATGAGCAGTTCTTC. It yields the protein CASRGTYFNEQFF.

The V and J genes are TRBV7-3 and TRBJ2-3; the D gene is possibly TRBD2 (7 bases). The length of the CDR3 is 14 residues. The germline V gene has CDR1 SGHTA and CDR2 FQGTGA. Trimming removed 7 bases from V and 6 bases from J, with 17 bases in between. CDR3 sequence (DNA): TGTGCCAGCACCTTGGGGGGGCCCATGGATACGCAGTATTTT. Encoded protein: CASTLGGPMDTQYF.

The chain couples TRBV5-1 to TRBJ1-2; TRBD1 agrees at 7 bases. CDR3 length: 15 residues. Germline CDR1 SGHRS, CDR2 YFSETQ. V gave up 7 bases and J gave up 3 bases; unmatched junction bases: 12. CDR3 in amino acids: CASGLQGEVYYGYTF. DNA for the CDR3: TGCGCCAGCGGCCTTCAGGGGGAAGTCTACTATGGCTACACCTTC.

This clonotype was observed many times. J is TRBJ2-5 and V is TRBV2; 8 bases align to TRBD2. The CDR3 loop spans 16 amino acids. CDR1 and CDR2 (germline): SNHLY, FYNNEI. J gave up 1 base and V 2 bases, and 6 bases lay outside the gene matches. The CDR3 DNA reads TGTGCCAGCAGTGAACGGAGCGGGGGAGCCCAAGAGACCCAGTACTTC. Its translation: CASSERSGGAQETQYF.

This clonotype was counted only a few times. The chain recombines TRBV6-5 with TRBJ1-1, with 7 nucleotides matching TRBD1. Germline lookup yields CDR1 MNHEY and CDR2 SVGAGI. This CDR3 has 15 residues. Losses at the gene ends were 5 bases for V and 1 base for J; bases not matched to a gene: 7. CDR3 DNA sequence: TGTGCCAGCAGTCATCAGGGGGTAAGGAACACTGAAGCTTTCTTT. This codes for CASSHQGVRNTEAFF.

This clonotype was observed many times. The chain employs TRBV20-1 and TRBJ2-4, with D possibly TRBD1 on 5 matching bases. CDR1 and CDR2 from the germline V gene are DFQATT and SNEGSKA (reference sequence). This CDR3 comprises 13 residues. V was cut by 3 bases and J by 6 bases, with 12 bases left in between. The CDR3 protein is CSASRQGRNIQYF. Written as DNA, the CDR3 is TGCAGTGCTAGTCGGCAGGGCCGAAACATTCAGTACTTC.

This clonotype came up once. The chain couples TRBV7-2 to TRBJ2-5; maybe TRBD1 (5 bases). The CDR3 spans 15 residues. The germline V and J ends were trimmed by 1 base and 2 bases, with 11 bases remaining between them. Germline CDR1 SGHTA, CDR2 FQGNSA. In DNA, the CDR3 is TGTGCCAGCAGCTTAGACGGCAGGGCTCAAGAGACCCAGTACTTC. This sequence encodes CASSLDGRAQETQYF.

The chain combines TRBV7-3 with TRBJ1-2; 8 nucleotides line up with TRBD1. V dropped 5 bases and J dropped 3; count of bases not matched to a gene: 5. The germline V gene encodes CDR1 SGHTA and CDR2 FQGTGA. The CDR3 extends over 14 amino acids. The CDR3 nucleotides read TGTGCCAGCAGCCGGGAACAGGGGGACTATGGCTACACCTTC. This gives the protein CASSREQGDYGYTF.

The DNA for the CDR3 is TGTGCCAGCAGTTTATTGGGGGACAGAATTCGGGTCAATGAGCAGTACTTC. Translation: CASSLLGDRIRVNEQYF. The chain couples TRBV27 to TRBJ2-4; 7 nucleotides match TRBD1. From germline, CDR1 is MNHEY and CDR2 SMNVEV (reference sequence). After removal of 1 base from V and 13 bases from J, the junction contained 19 bases not matched to a gene. The CDR3 length is 17 residues.

This clonotype was picked up many times. V is TRBV10-3 and J is TRBJ2-3; 9 bases fit TRBD2. This CDR3 is 15 amino acids long. Germline CDR1 ENHRY, CDR2 SYGVKD. V shed 2 bases, J shed 9 bases, and the junction held 9 bases outside the gene matches. CDR3 in amino acids: CAISELAGIKGTQYF. In DNA form, the CDR3 reads TGTGCCATCAGTGAGCTAGCGGGGATTAAGGGGACGCAGTATTTT.

This clonotype occurred once. This clone may be a read error of a much larger clone one base away. The V gene is TRBV20-1, the J gene TRBJ2-5, with D perhaps assigned TRBD1 or TRBD2 (5 bases each). Judging by the DNA end, TRBJ2-7 fits better; the J call may be wrong. Germline V gives CDR1 DFQATT, CDR2 SNEGSKA (reference sequence). The CDR3 runs to 14 residues. For the CDR3, the DNA is TGCAGTGCTAACATACAGGAGGCAAGGAGCGAGCAGTACTTC. It yields the protein CSANIQEARSEQYF.

In this sample, this clonotype turned up a few times. V is TRBV7-2 and J is TRBJ1-5; no firm D call. CDR1 SGHTA and CDR2 FQGNSA come from the germline V gene. This CDR3 has 14 amino acids. Trimming removed 2 bases from V and 0 bases from J, with 5 bases in between. The CDR3 bases are TGTGCCAGCAGCTTAACTATTAGCAATCAGCCCCAGCATTTT. It is translated as CASSLTISNQPQHF.

A note on this clonotype: A much larger clone lies one base from this, so it may be a read error. The gene calls are TRBV20-1 and TRBJ2-7; D could derive from TRBD1 or TRBD2 (5 bases each). The ends were cut back, 0 bases at V and 0 bases at J, with 15 bases in the middle. This CDR3 is 16 amino acids long. CDR1 and CDR2 from the germline V gene are DFQATT and SNEGSKA (reference sequence). The CDR3 region has the DNA TGCAGTGCTAGAGATTCTAAGGGGACGGGCTCCTACGAGCAGTACTTC. This sequence encodes CSARDSKGTGSYEQYF.

The chain carries TRBV5-1 and TRBJ2-3, with no clear D. From germline, CDR1 is SGHRS and CDR2 YFSETQ. V lost 2 bases and J lost 6, with 13 bases in between. There are 14 residues in the CDR3. CDR3 amino acids: CASSFESYTDTQYF. In DNA, the CDR3 is TGCGCCAGCAGCTTTGAGAGTTATACGGATACGCAGTATTTT.